The clone carrying this TCR beta chain appeared a few times. CDR3 length: 13 residues. Trimming removed 6 bases at V and 2 bases at J, with 10 bases between. Per the original data handling: Nucleated cell counts were estimated from reference gene primer amplification. This table comes from immunoSEQ multiplex PCR, and its TCRdb copy is limited to in-frame clones, with some not included. For V, J and clone size, that table is used; D and trimming come from the DNA. This sample has 25,000 to 35,000 clones, with roughly 73% found just once. This specimen belongs to a study of blood T cell repertoires in COVID-19.

This clonotype was sampled from a woman in her 70s with active or convalescent COVID-19. The chain has TRBV12-3 or TRBV12-4 and TRBJ2-5, with no clear D. Input material: peripheral blood. CDR3 in DNA: TGTGCCAGCAGCCCTCTGGCTCAAGAGACCCAGTACTTC. It is translated as CASSPLAQETQYF.